This T cell receptor (beta chain) was sequenced in a study of T-cell memory formation after mild COVID-19. There are 12 residues in the CDR3. Trimming shortened V by 1 base and J by 7 bases, and 10 bases separated the two germline ends. Germline V CDR1 and CDR2: SQVTM, ANQGSEA. Points from the study as a whole: What remained unconfirmed was the SARS-CoV-2 specificity of second-wave clones peaking on day 37.

5'RACE with constant-segment primers built TCRalpha and TCRbeta cDNA libraries with UMIs. TCRdb independently ran MiXCR on the 5' RACE reads; one entry per CDR3 protein. The table records 150,000 to 200,000 distinct CDR3 sequences, around a tenth of them present only once. This clonotype has ten or more counts. Its specificity is unknown. This clonotype was obtained from a man younger than 35 who had mild COVID-19 (a few samples of this study predate the infection). Cell type and time point are not known. The source material was PBMCs or a T cell subset sorted from them (not recorded which). The chain recombines TRBV29-1 with TRBJ2-5; D not certain. CDR3 loop: CSVEARRRTQYF. The CDR3 nucleotides read TGCAGCGTTGAAGCCAGGCGGAGGACCCAGTACTTC.